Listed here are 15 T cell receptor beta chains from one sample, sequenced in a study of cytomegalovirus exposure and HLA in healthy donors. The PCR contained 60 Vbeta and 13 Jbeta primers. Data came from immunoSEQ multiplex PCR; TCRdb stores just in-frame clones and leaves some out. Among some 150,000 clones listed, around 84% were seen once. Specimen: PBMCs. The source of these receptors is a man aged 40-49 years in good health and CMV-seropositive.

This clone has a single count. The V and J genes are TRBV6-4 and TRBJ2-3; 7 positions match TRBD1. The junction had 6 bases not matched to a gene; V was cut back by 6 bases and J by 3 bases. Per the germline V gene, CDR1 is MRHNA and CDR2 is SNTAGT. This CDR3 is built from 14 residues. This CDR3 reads CASRVGQSTDTQYF. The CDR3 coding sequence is TGTGCCAGCAGGGTGGGACAGTCGACAGATACGCAGTATTTT.

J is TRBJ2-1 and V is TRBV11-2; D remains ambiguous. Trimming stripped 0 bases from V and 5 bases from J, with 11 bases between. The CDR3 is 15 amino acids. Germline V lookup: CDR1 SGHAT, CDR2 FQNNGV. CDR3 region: CASSLDWVAHNEQFF. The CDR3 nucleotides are TGTGCCAGCAGCTTAGATTGGGTAGCTCACAATGAGCAGTTCTTC.

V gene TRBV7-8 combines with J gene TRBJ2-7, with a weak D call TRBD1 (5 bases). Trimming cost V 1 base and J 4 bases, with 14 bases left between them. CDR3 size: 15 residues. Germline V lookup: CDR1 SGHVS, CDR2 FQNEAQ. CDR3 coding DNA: TGTGCCAGCAGCTTAGGGCTGGGGCGCTCTTACGAGCAGTACTTC. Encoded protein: CASSLGLGRSYEQYF.

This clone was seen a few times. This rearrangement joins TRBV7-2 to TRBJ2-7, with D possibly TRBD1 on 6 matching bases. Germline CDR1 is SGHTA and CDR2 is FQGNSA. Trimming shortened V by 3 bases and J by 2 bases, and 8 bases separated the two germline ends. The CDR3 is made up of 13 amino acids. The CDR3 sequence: CASSFGQTYEQYF. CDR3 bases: TGTGCCAGCAGCTTCGGACAGACCTACGAGCAGTACTTC.

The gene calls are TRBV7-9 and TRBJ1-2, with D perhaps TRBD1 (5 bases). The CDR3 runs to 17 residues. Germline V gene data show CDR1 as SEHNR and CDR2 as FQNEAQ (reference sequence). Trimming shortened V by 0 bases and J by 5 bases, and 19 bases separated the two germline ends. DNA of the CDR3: TGTGCCAGCAGCTTAGCGGAAAGTGTTGCAGGGAGGTATGGCTACACCTTC. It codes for CASSLAESVAGRYGYTF.

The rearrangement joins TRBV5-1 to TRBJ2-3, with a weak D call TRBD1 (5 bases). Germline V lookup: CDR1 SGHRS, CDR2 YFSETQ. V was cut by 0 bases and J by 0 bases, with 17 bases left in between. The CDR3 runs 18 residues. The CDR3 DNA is TGCGCCAGCAGCTTGGCCCTCCAGGGCTATGGGAGCACAGATACGCAGTATTTT. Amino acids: CASSLALQGYGSTDTQYF.

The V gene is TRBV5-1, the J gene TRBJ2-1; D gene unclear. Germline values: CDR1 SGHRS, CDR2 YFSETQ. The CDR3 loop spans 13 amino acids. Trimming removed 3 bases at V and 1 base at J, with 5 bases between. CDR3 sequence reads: CASSSRSYNEQFF. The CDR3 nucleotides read TGCGCCAGCAGCTCCAGATCCTACAATGAGCAGTTCTTC.

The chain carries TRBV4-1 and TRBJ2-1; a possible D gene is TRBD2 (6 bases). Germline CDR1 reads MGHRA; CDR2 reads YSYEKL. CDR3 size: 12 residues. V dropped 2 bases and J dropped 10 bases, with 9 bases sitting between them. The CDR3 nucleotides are TGCGCCAGCAGCCAAACTAGCCGAGAGCAGTTCTTC. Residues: CASSQTSREQFF.

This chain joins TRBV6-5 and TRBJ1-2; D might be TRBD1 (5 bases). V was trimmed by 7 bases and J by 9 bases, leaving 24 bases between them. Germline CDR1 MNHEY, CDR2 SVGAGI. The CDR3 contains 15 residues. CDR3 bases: TGTGCCAGCACCCAAAGAAGGGCAGGGAAGAATAGCTACACCTTC. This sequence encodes CASTQRRAGKNSYTF.

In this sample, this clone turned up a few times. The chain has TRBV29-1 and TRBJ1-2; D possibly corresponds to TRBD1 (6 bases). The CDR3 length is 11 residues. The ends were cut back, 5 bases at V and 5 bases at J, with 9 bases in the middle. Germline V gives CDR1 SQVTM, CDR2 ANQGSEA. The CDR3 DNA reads TGCAGCGTTAGTACAGGGTATGGCTACACCTTC. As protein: CSVSTGYGYTF.

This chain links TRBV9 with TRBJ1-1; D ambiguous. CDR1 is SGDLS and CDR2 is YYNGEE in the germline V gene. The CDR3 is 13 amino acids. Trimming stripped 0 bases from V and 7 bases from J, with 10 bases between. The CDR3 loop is CASSVGGESEAFF. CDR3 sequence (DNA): TGTGCCAGCAGCGTAGGCGGGGAGAGTGAAGCTTTCTTT.

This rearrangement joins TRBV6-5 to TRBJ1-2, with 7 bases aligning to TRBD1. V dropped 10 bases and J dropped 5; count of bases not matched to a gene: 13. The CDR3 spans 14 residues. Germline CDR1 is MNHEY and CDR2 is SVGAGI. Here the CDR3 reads CAIAPYRDSYGYTF. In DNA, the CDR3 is TGTGCCATTGCCCCATACCGGGACAGTTATGGCTACACCTTC.

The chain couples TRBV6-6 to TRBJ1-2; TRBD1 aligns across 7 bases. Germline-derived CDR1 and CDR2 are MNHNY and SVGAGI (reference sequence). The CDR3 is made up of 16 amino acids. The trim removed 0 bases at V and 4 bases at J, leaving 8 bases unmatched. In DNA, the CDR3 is TGTGCCAGCAGTTACTCGGCAACAGGGGTAGTCTATGGCTACACCTTC. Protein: CASSYSATGVVYGYTF.

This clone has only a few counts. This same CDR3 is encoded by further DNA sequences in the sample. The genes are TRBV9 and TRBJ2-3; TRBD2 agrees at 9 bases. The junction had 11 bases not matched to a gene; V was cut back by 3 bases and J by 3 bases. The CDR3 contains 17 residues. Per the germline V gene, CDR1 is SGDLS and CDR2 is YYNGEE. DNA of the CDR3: TGTGCCAGCAGCGGAGAGAGTCTAGCGGGAATTACAGATACGCAGTATTTT. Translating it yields CASSGESLAGITDTQYF.

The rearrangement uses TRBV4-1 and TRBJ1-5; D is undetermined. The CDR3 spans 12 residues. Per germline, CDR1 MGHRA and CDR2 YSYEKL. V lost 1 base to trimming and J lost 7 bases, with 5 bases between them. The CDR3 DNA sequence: TGCGCCAGCAGCCAAGGGCCCCAGCCCCAGCATTTT. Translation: CASSQGPQPQHF.